Listed here are 4 T cell receptor beta chains from one sample, sequenced in a study of T cell repertoires in ileal Crohn's disease. The repertoire was sequenced with immunoSEQ multiplex PCR; TCRdb's copy has only in-frame clones and lacks some. The sample has about 8,400 clones, 80% seen once. Sequencing was performed on ileal tissue. These receptor sequences come from an adult with Crohn's disease.

The chain links TRBV6-5 to TRBJ2-3; D may be TRBD2 (6 bases). This CDR3 is 15 amino acids long. V was shortened by 6 bases and J by 4 bases, with 17 bases between the two germline ends. Germline CDR1 reads MNHEY; CDR2 reads SVGAGI. The CDR3 loop is CASSDDLSGPDTQYF. CDR3 in DNA: TGTGCCAGCAGCGACGACTTAAGCGGGCCAGATACGCAGTATTTT.

This clone was counted a few times. The chain couples TRBV5-1 to TRBJ1-1, with TRBD1 matching over 7 bases. Trimming cost V 5 bases and J 2 bases; bases outside gene matches: 6. Germline V gene data show CDR1 as SGHRS and CDR2 as YFSETQ. CDR3 length: 14 residues. DNA of the CDR3: TGCGCCAGCAGAAAGAGGGACAGCAACACTGAAGCTTTCTTT. Protein product: CASRKRDSNTEAFF.

The chain uses TRBV6-1 and TRBJ2-5; D is uncertain. This CDR3 comprises 14 residues. Trimming took off 6 bases at V and 5 bases at J, with 16 bases between the two ends. Looked up from germline, CDR1 is MNHNS and CDR2 is SASEGT. The CDR3 sequence is CASRTIPQGETQYF. CDR3 bases: TGTGCCAGCAGAACAATACCGCAAGGGGAGACCCAGTACTTC.

The gene calls are TRBV30 and TRBJ2-7, with D perhaps TRBD1 (6 bases). Looked up from germline, CDR1 is GTSNPN and CDR2 is SVGIG (reference sequence). Trimming took 5 bases from V and 3 from J, leaving 17 bases between them. CDR3 size: 14 residues. Here the CDR3 reads CAWGGVTGIYEQYF. The CDR3 nucleotides read TGTGCCTGGGGAGGCGTCACAGGGATCTACGAGCAGTACTTC.